The rows below give T cell receptor beta chains drawn from one sample of a study of response to subunit inactivated influenza vaccine. TCRdb fed the RT-PCR reads into MiXCR, producing one record per CDR3 protein. The table lists fewer than 250,000 distinct CDR3 sequences, around 15% of them singletons. The specimen comprised CD8+ T cells sorted from PBMCs, sampled around 5 days after vaccination. The source of these receptors is a man over 45 who received an inactivated influenza vaccine. Each CDR3 is given with its conserved first and last residue. Each record gives: clone size, J gene, V gene, CDR3 protein. Part of the rows lack a size; the others show once, few, many or a class for expanded clones.

few | TRBJ2-1 | TRBV28 | CASSLGAGPDEQFF
- | TRBJ2-7 | TRBV29-1 | CSVESNRGYEQYF
few | TRBJ2-1 | TRBV7-6 | CASSLEVRHEQFF
- | TRBJ2-1 | TRBV11-2 | CASSAGHLSYNEQFF
- | TRBJ1-1 | TRBV6-1 | CASTLTGGTPEAFF
many | TRBJ2-3 | TRBV13 | CASNPAGDTQYF
- | TRBJ2-3 | TRBV7-8 | CASSPSGTPTDTQYF
many | TRBJ2-1 | TRBV2 | CASRSGRNPYNEQFF
few | TRBJ2-2 | TRBV7-3 | CASSSKGWPARELFF
many | TRBJ2-5 | TRBV4-1 | CASSQDPSGGAGETQYF
few | TRBJ1-2 | TRBV10-3 | CAISNRDSNYGYTF
few | TRBJ2-5 | TRBV28 | CASSIRGGLETQYF
few | TRBJ2-3 | TRBV15 | CATSRDDGTSWTDTQYF
- | TRBJ2-2 | TRBV6-1 | CASRIIGGLNTGELFF
- | TRBJ2-5 | TRBV20-1 | CSALPGETQYF
many | TRBJ2-5 | TRBV12-3/TRBV12-4 | CASSFSTRADKTQYF
- | TRBJ1-1 | TRBV2 | CASRPDRGPTEAFF
few | TRBJ2-1 | TRBV24-1 | CATSDLHSGISSYNEQFF
- | TRBJ1-1 | TRBV5-1 | CASTLVGVGGNTEAFF
many | TRBJ2-3 | TRBV24-1 | CATSGPGPNPSTDTQYF
- | TRBJ2-6 | TRBV28 | CASKPPGQGAGANVLTF
- | TRBJ2-3 | TRBV27 | CASSSPSGADTQYF
few | TRBJ1-6 | TRBV20-1 | CSARGNIRETERYSPLHF
- | TRBJ2-7 | TRBV19 | CASSPGSSSYEQYF
- | TRBJ2-5 | TRBV5-1 | CASSYLPSAQETQYF
few | TRBJ2-2 | TRBV7-9 | CASASLAGGAGELFF
- | TRBJ2-5 | TRBV6-2/TRBV6-3 | CASNGQTQETQYF
many | TRBJ2-1 | TRBV7-9 | CASSPPLGGEQFF
few | TRBJ2-7 | TRBV6-2/TRBV6-3 | CASTASYEQYF
- | TRBJ1-5 | TRBV6-5 | CASSYLGQGDQPQHF
- | TRBJ2-7 | TRBV6-2/TRBV6-3 | CASRNWDSSYEQYF
few | TRBJ2-7 | TRBV3-1 | CASSQEPGSSEQYF
once | TRBJ2-7 | TRBV12-3/TRBV12-4 | CASSPGGGTVQYF
- | TRBJ2-4 | TRBV13 | CASSLRGSRLRNIQYF
- | TRBJ2-1 | TRBV20-1 | CSAGPGLAGDNEQFF